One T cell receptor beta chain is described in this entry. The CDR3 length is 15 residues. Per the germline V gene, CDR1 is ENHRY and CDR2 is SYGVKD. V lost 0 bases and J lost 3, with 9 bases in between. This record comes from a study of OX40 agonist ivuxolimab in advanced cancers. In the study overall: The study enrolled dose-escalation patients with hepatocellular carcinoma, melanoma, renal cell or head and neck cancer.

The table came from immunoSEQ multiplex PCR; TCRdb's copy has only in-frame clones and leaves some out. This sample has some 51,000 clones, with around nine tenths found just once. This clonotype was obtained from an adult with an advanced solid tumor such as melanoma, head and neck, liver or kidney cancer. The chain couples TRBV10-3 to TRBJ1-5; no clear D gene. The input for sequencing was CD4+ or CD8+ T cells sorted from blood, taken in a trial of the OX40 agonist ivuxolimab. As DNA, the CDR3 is TGTGCCATCAGTGAGTCCCCTGACACCAATCAGCCCCAGCATTTT. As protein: CAISESPDTNQPQHF.